The source of this T cell receptor beta chain is a study of cytotoxic CD8 clonotypes in ibrutinib-treated CLL. The CDR3 extends over 15 amino acids. With V trimmed by 1 base and J by 4 bases, 4 bases remained unmatched. In germline, CDR1 is SGHTA, CDR2 FQGTGA. Targeted sequencing depth ranged from 1 in 200,000 to 1 in 1 million T cells. TCRdb keeps only in-frame clones here, not all; method: immunoSEQ multiplex PCR. The table includes about 49,000 clones, approximately 51% detected once. Note on this clone: Its antigen is as yet unknown.

Notes on the study in general: Sampling times, which were not matched between the groups, differed between sustained-remission patients and progressing patients. Clonality climbed at ibrutinib response, then dropped toward baseline at progression. Baseline clonality, above age-matched healthy donor levels, tracked circulating CD8+ T-cell counts.

This specimen was PBMCs, taken after 12 months of ibrutinib treatment. The origin of this receptor is a human donor with chronic lymphocytic leukemia. This chain uses TRBV7-3 with TRBJ2-1, with 7 bases that match TRBD2. CDR3 residues: CASSLMVAGYNEQFF. CDR3 coding DNA: TGTGCCAGCAGCTTAATGGTAGCGGGTTACAATGAGCAGTTCTTC.